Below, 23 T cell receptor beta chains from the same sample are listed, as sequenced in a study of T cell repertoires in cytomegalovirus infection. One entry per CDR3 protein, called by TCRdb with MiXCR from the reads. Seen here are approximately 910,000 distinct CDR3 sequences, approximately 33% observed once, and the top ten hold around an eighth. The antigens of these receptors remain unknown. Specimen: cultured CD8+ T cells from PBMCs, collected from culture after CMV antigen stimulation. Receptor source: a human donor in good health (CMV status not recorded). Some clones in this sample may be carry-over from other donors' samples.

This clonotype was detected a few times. The CDR3 bases are TGTGCTTCGGGGGGGGCGGAGAATGAGCAGTTCTTC. Its protein is CASGGAENEQFF. The chain links TRBV10-3 to TRBJ2-1, with 8 bases aligning to TRBD2. Germline CDR1 ENHRY, CDR2 SYGVKD. The CDR3 is made up of 12 amino acids.

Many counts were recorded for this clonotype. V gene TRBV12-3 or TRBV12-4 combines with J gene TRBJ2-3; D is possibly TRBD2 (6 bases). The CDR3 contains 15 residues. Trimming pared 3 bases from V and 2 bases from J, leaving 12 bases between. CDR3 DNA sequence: TGTGCCAGCAGTTTGTGGGGGACTTCCACAGATACGCAGTATTTT. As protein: CASSLWGTSTDTQYF.

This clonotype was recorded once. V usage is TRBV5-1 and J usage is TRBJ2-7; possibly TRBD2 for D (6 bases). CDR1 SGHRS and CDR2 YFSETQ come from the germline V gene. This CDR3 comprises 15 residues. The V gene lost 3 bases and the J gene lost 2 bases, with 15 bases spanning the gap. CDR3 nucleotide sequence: TGCGCCAGCAGCTACATATCGGGGGTGGCCTACGAGCAGTACTTC. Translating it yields CASSYISGVAYEQYF.

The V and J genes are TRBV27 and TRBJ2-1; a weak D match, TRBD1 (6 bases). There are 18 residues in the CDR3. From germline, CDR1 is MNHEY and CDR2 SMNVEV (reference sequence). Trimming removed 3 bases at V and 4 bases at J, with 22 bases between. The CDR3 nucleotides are TGTGCCAGCAGTTTTTTCGGCAGGGGACAAGCCCTGTACAATGAGCAGTTCTTC. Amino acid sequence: CASSFFGRGQALYNEQFF.

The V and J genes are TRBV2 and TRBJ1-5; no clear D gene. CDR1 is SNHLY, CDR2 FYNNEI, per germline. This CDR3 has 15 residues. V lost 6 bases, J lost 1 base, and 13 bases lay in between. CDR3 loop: CASRARPGSNQPQHF. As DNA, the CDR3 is TGTGCCAGCAGGGCCCGCCCCGGGAGCAATCAGCCCCAGCATTTT.

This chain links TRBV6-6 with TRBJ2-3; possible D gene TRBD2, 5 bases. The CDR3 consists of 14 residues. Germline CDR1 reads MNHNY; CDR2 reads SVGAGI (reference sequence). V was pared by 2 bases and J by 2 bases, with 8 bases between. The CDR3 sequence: CASSYVGNTDTQYF. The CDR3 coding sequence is TGTGCCAGCAGTTACGTCGGGAACACAGATACGCAGTATTTT.

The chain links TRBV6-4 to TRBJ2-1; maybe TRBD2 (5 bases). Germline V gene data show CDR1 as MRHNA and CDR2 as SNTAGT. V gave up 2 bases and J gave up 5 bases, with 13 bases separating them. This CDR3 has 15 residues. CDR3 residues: CASSDLLGRDNEQFF. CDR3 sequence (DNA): TGTGCCAGCAGTGACCTCCTCGGGCGGGACAATGAGCAGTTCTTC.

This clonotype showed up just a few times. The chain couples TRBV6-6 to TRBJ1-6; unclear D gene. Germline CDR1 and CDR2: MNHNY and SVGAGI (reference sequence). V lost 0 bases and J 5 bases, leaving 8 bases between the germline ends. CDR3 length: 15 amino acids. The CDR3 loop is CASSYSSQNNSPLHF. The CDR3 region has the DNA TGTGCCAGCAGTTACTCGAGTCAGAATAATTCACCCCTCCACTTT.

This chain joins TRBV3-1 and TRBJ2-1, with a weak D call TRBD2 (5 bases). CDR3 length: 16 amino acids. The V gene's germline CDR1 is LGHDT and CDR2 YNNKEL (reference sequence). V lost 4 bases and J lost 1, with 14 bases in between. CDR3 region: CASSPGLLLSYNEQFF. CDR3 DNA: TGTGCCAGCAGCCCCGGACTTCTCCTATCCTACAATGAGCAGTTCTTC.

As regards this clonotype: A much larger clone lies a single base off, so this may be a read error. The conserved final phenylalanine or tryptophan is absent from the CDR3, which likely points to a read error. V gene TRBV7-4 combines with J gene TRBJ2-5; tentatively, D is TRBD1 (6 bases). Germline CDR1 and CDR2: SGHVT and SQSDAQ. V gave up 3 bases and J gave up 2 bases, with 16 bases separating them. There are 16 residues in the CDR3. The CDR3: CASSLPHRALQETQYS. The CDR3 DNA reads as TGTGCCAGCAGCTTGCCGCACAGGGCCCTACAAGAGACCCAGTACTCC.

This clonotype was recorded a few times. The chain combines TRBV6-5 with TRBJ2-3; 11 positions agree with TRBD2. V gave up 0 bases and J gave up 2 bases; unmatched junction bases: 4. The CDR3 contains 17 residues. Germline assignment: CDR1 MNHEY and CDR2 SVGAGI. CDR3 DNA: TGTGCCAGCAGTTACTCGATACTAGCGGGGGACACAGATACGCAGTATTTT. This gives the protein CASSYSILAGDTDTQYF.

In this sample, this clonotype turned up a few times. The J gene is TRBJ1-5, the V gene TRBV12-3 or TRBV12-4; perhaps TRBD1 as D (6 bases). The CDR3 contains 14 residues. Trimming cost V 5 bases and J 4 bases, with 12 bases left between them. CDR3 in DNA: TGTGCCAGCAGTCACGGGGGCCCTAATCAGCCCCAGCATTTT. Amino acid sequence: CASSHGGPNQPQHF.

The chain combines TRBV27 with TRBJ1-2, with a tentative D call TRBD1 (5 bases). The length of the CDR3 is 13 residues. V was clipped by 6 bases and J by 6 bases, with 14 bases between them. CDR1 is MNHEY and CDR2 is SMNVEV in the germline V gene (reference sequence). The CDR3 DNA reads TGTGCCAGCAGGTGGTTGGGGGAGGATGGCTACACCTTC. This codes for CASRWLGEDGYTF.

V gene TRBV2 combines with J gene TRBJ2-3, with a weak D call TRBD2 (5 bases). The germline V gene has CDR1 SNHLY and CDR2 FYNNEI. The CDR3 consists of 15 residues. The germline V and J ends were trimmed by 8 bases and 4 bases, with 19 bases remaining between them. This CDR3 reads CASYYRDKLADTQYF. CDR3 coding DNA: TGTGCCAGCTACTACCGGGATAAATTGGCAGATACGCAGTATTTT.

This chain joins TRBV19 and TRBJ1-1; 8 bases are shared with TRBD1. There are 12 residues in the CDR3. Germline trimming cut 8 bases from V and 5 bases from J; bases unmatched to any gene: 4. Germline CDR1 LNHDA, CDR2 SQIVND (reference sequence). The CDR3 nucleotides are TGTGCCAGTGGACAGGGACTAACTGAAGCTTTCTTT. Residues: CASGQGLTEAFF.

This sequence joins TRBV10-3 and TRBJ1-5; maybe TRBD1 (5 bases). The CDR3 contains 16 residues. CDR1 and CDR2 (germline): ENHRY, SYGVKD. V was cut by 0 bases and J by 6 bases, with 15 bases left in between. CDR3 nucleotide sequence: TGTGCCATCAGTGAGTCGAACAGTGAAAGGGGTCAGCCCCAGCATTTT. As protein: CAISESNSERGQPQHF.

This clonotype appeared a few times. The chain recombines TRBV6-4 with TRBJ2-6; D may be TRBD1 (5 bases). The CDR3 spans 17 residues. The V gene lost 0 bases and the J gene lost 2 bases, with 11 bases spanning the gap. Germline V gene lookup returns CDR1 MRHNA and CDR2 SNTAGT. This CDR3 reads CASSDSMVGAGANVLTF. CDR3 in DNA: TGTGCCAGCAGTGACTCGATGGTAGGGGCTGGGGCCAACGTCCTGACTTTC.

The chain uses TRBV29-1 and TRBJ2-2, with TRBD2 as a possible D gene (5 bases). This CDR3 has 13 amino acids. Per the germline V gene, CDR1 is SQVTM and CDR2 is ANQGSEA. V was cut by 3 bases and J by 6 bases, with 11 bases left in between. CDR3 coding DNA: TGCAGCGTTGACCCGAGGGCGGCCGGGGAGCTGTTTTTT. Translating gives CSVDPRAAGELFF.

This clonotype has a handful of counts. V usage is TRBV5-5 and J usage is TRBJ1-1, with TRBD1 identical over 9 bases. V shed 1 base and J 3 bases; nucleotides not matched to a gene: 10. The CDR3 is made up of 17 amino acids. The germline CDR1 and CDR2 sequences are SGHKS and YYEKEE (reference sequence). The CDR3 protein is CASSLLTGGLKDTEAFF. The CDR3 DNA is TGTGCCAGCAGCTTGTTGACAGGGGGATTGAAGGACACTGAAGCTTTCTTT.

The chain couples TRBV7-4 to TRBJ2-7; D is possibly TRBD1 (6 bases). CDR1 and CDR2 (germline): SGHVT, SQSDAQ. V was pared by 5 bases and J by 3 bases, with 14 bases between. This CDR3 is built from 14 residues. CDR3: CASSPTGIGYEQYV. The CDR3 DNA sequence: TGTGCCAGCAGCCCTACAGGGATCGGCTACGAGCAGTACGTC.

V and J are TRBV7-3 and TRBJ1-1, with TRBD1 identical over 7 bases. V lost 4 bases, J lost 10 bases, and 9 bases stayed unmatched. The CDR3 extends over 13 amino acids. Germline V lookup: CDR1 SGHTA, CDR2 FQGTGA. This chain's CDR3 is CASSSQGGKGAFF. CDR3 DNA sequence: TGTGCCAGCAGCTCGCAAGGGGGCAAGGGAGCTTTCTTT.

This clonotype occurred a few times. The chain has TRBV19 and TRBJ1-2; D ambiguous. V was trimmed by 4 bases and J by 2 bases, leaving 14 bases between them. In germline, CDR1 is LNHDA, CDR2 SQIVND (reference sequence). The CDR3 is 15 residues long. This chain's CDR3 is CASSTLTGLNYGYTF. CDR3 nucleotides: TGTGCCAGTAGTACCCTTACCGGGCTCAACTATGGCTACACCTTC. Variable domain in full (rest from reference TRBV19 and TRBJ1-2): DGGITQSPKYLFRKEGQNVTLSCEQNLNHDAMYWYRQDPGQGLRLIYYSQIVNDFQKGDIAEGYSVSREKKESFPLTVTSAQKNPTAFYLCASSTLTGLNYGYTFGSGTRLTVV.

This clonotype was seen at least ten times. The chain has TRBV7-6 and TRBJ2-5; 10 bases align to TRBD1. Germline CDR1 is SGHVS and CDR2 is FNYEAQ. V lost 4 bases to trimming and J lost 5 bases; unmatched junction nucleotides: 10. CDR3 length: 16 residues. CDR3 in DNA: TGTGCCAGCAGCTCGACAGGGGGCCTAGCGGTGGAGACCCAGTACTTC. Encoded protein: CASSSTGGLAVETQYF. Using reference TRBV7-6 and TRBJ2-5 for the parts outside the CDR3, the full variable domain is GAGVSQSPRYKVTKRGQDVALRCDPISGHVSLYWYRQALGQGPEFLTYFNYEAQQDKSGLPNDRFSAERPEGSISTLTIQRTEQRDSAMYRCASSSTGGLAVETQYFGPGTRLLVL.